Each of the 24 T cell receptor beta chains below was sequenced from the same sample in a study of blood T cells in healthy people across ages. Together with a sample-barcoded 5' primer, a J-beta primer mix was included in a second PCR lasting roughly 6 to 12 cycles. MiXCR, applied by TCRdb to the 5' RACE reads, yields one record per CDR3 protein. Seen here are over a million distinct CDR3 sequences, around 40% observed once, and the top ten hold approximately 4.1%. The sample consisted of blood. These receptors all stem from a woman aged 18-29 years in good health.

This clonotype was counted only a few times. This chain links TRBV5-5 with TRBJ2-3; no clear D. This CDR3 comprises 16 residues. V lost 4 bases, J lost 2 bases, and 17 bases lay in between. Germline CDR1 reads SGHKS; CDR2 reads YYEKEE (reference sequence). In DNA, the CDR3 is TGTGCCAGCAGCCCTAGGACGGACCTAATCACAGATACGCAGTATTTT. Translated, it gives CASSPRTDLITDTQYF.

This clonotype was counted between two and nine times. In DNA, the CDR3 is TGCGCCAGCAGCCAAGAAACGGGGCGGGAAGGCTACACCTTC. This codes for CASSQETGREGYTF. This chain connects TRBV4-1 to TRBJ1-2; weak D call: TRBD1 (5 bases). The germline V and J ends were trimmed by 0 bases and 8 bases, with 13 bases remaining between them. Germline V lookup: CDR1 MGHRA, CDR2 YSYEKL. The CDR3 length is 14 residues.

The rearrangement uses TRBV4-1 and TRBJ1-2; 8 bases map to TRBD1. The CDR3 consists of 15 residues. The germline gives CDR1 MGHRA, CDR2 YSYEKL. J gave up 4 bases and V 5 bases, and 9 bases lay outside the gene matches. Here the CDR3 reads CASSSTTGEGYGYTF. CDR3 DNA sequence: TGCGCCAGCAGCAGCACGACAGGGGAAGGCTATGGCTACACCTTC.

This chain connects TRBV3-1 to TRBJ1-4, with D perhaps matching TRBD1 (5 bases). Per the germline V gene, CDR1 is LGHDT and CDR2 is YNNKEL (reference sequence). Deletions cut 1 base from V and 8 bases from J, with 20 bases between. The CDR3 is made up of 17 amino acids. The CDR3 DNA is TGTGCCAGCAGCCAAGTCGTTGTCAGAGGGGAGGGAGAAAAACTGTTTTTT. Its translation is CASSQVVVRGEGEKLFF. Full variable domain (rest looked up from reference TRBV3-1 and TRBJ1-4): DTAVSQTPKYLVTQMGNDKSIKCEQNLGHDTMYWYKQDSKKFLKIMFSYNNKELIINETVPNRFSPKSPDKAHLNLHINSLELGDSAVYFCASSQVVVRGEGEKLFFGSGTQLSVL.

Only a few counts were recorded for this clonotype. The gene calls are TRBV12-3 or TRBV12-4 and TRBJ1-2, with 7 positions matching TRBD1. The ends lost 6 bases at V and 4 bases at J; junction bases unmatched: 5. This CDR3 region has 13 residues. This CDR3 is CASRQDRPYGYTF. The CDR3 region has the DNA TGTGCCAGCAGACAGGACAGGCCCTATGGCTACACCTTC.

This clonotype was recorded many times. The V gene is TRBV28, the J gene TRBJ1-2; D is uncertain. The germline gives CDR1 MDHEN, CDR2 SYDVKM. Trimming pared 6 bases from V and 8 bases from J, leaving 13 bases between. The CDR3 length is 12 residues. CDR3 amino acids: CASRPSGAGYTF. For the CDR3, the DNA is TGTGCCAGCAGACCATCAGGAGCCGGCTACACCTTC.

This chain joins TRBV27 and TRBJ1-6; D remains unclear. Deletions cut 6 bases from V and 9 bases from J, with 21 bases between. CDR1 MNHEY and CDR2 SMNVEV come from the germline V gene (reference sequence). The CDR3 has 16 residues. The CDR3 nucleotides read TGTGCCAGCAGACTTACCCTGCCCGGCGGGTCTTCACCCCTCCACTTT. This translates into CASRLTLPGGSSPLHF.

In its sample, this clonotype was seen a few times. This chain connects TRBV6-2 or TRBV6-3 to TRBJ2-6; tentative D call: TRBD1 (5 bases). The germline gives CDR1 MNHEY, CDR2 SVGEGT. The CDR3 loop spans 16 amino acids. V dropped 5 bases and J dropped 4 bases, with 15 bases sitting between them. The CDR3 region is CASSPVQGSGANVLTF. CDR3 DNA sequence: TGTGCCAGCAGTCCGGTCCAGGGTTCCGGGGCCAACGTCCTGACTTTC.

This clonotype was observed many times. The chain is built from TRBV20-1 and TRBJ2-3; the match to TRBD2 covers 9 bases. Germline CDR1 DFQATT, CDR2 SNEGSKA (reference sequence). The CDR3 runs to 16 residues. Trimming removed 0 bases from V and 4 bases from J; junction bases left unmatched: 8. The CDR3 sequence is CSARDRRLAGSDTQYF. The CDR3 nucleotides read TGCAGTGCTAGAGACCGCCGGCTAGCGGGATCAGATACGCAGTATTTT.

This clonotype showed up just once. The gene calls are TRBV12-3 or TRBV12-4 and TRBJ1-2; D possibly corresponds to TRBD1 (5 bases). The CDR3 loop spans 12 amino acids. V lost 7 bases and J 6 bases, leaving 12 bases between the germline ends. The CDR3 coding sequence is TGTGCCAGCATGAGGGACGGCCATGGCTACACCTTC. As protein: CASMRDGHGYTF.

This clonotype occurred a few times. This chain connects TRBV6-5 to TRBJ1-6; D not certain. Germline V gives CDR1 MNHEY, CDR2 SVGAGI. The CDR3 runs 17 residues. V lost 0 bases and J lost 5, with 14 bases in between. This CDR3 reads CASSYSIRSFDNSPLHF. DNA of the CDR3: TGTGCCAGCAGTTACTCGATCAGGTCTTTCGATAATTCACCCCTCCACTTT.

CDR3 DNA: TGTGCCAGCAGCCAGAGTGCTGGGATCGGGTACAATGAGCAGTTCTTC. This translates into CASSQSAGIGYNEQFF. This sequence joins TRBV9 and TRBJ2-1; no clear D. This CDR3 has 16 amino acids. The V and J ends lost 4 bases and 4 bases respectively, with 18 bases between them. CDR1 and CDR2 (germline): SGDLS, YYNGEE.

This clonotype was seen a few times. The V gene is TRBV4-3, the J gene TRBJ2-1; 8 nucleotides line up with TRBD1. After removal of 3 bases from V and 6 bases from J, the junction contained 7 bases not matched to a gene. Germline CDR1 LGHNA, CDR2 YSLEER. The length of the CDR3 is 15 residues. CDR3 sequence (DNA): TGCGCCAGCAGCCAGCGGACAGGGTCGGGCAATGAGCAGTTCTTC. Translating gives CASSQRTGSGNEQFF.

The chain has TRBV20-1 and TRBJ2-5; 7 bases align to TRBD1. The junction had 7 bases not matched to a gene; V was cut back by 0 bases and J by 3 bases. This CDR3 contains 15 residues. Per germline, CDR1 DFQATT and CDR2 SNEGSKA (reference sequence). The CDR3 DNA sequence: TGCAGTGCTAGAGAACTAACAGGGGTGAAAGAGACCCAGTACTTC. Protein product: CSARELTGVKETQYF.

The chain uses TRBV27 and TRBJ2-1, with 8 nucleotides matching TRBD2. Germline-derived CDR1 and CDR2 are MNHEY and SMNVEV (reference sequence). CDR3 length equals 16 residues. V dropped 6 bases and J dropped 0; count of bases not matched to a gene: 7. The chain's CDR3 is CASRALADLSYNEQFF. As DNA, the CDR3 is TGTGCCAGCAGGGCACTAGCGGACCTCTCCTACAATGAGCAGTTCTTC.

J is TRBJ2-7 and V is TRBV20-1; TRBD2 might be the D (5 bases). Germline V gives CDR1 DFQATT, CDR2 SNEGSKA (reference sequence). The CDR3 is made up of 11 amino acids. Trimming pared 6 bases from V and 6 bases from J, leaving 12 bases between. For the CDR3, the DNA is TGCAGTGCACCGCTAGCAGGCGAGCAGTACTTC. Translating it yields CSAPLAGEQYF.

The chain links TRBV18 to TRBJ2-4; D is uncertain. Looked up from germline, CDR1 is KGHSH and CDR2 is LQKENI. CDR3 length: 11 residues. V lost 2 bases and J 15 bases, leaving 11 bases between the germline ends. The CDR3, as DNA: TGTGCCAGCTCACCATCCGATGCCATGTACTTC. Translated: CASSPSDAMYF.

This clonotype turned up a few times. The rearrangement joins TRBV6-6 to TRBJ2-3; perhaps D is TRBD1 or TRBD2 (5 bases each). This CDR3 is 14 amino acids long. Between the trimmed V and J ends, which lost 10 bases and 0 bases, there was a span of 14 bases. The germline CDR1 and CDR2 sequences are MNHNY and SVGAGI (reference sequence). The CDR3, as DNA: TGTGCCACCCAGGGAGACCTAAGCACAGATACGCAGTATTTT. Translating it yields CATQGDLSTDTQYF.

This chain uses TRBV20-1 with TRBJ2-3; tentative D call: TRBD1 (5 bases). The CDR3 runs 14 residues. Germline values: CDR1 DFQATT, CDR2 SNEGSKA (reference sequence). V dropped 3 bases and J dropped 1 base, with 11 bases sitting between them. The CDR3 loop reads CSASVGRGTDTQYF. The CDR3 DNA reads as TGCAGTGCTAGTGTGGGCAGGGGCACAGATACGCAGTATTTT.

This clonotype was picked up many times. Written as DNA, the CDR3 is TGCGCCAGCAGCCAAGATCTCGCGACAGGGGCCTACAATGAGCAGTTCTTC. Translating gives CASSQDLATGAYNEQFF. The V call is TRBV4-3, the J call TRBJ2-1, with 8 bases that match TRBD1. Germline trimming cut 0 bases from V and 2 bases from J; bases unmatched to any gene: 6. CDR3 length: 17 residues. Germline values: CDR1 LGHNA, CDR2 YSLEER.

The chain links TRBV20-1 to TRBJ2-7; weak D call: TRBD2 (6 bases). The CDR3 consists of 15 residues. Germline V lookup: CDR1 DFQATT, CDR2 SNEGSKA (reference sequence). Deletions cut 3 bases from V and 4 bases from J, with 19 bases between. CDR3 loop: CSARLAETLVYEQYF. CDR3 bases: TGCAGTGCTAGGTTAGCGGAGACCTTGGTTTACGAGCAGTACTTC.

In its sample, this clonotype was seen once. The chain is built from TRBV29-1 and TRBJ2-1; no firm D call. The CDR3 has 12 amino acids. Trimming stripped 7 bases from V and 4 bases from J, with 11 bases between. Germline CDR1 and CDR2: SQVTM and ANQGSEA. The CDR3 region has the DNA TGCAGCGGTGACGCTCTATACAATGAGCAGTTCTTC. This encodes CSGDALYNEQFF.

This clonotype was recorded at least ten times. J is TRBJ2-1 and V is TRBV24-1; 9 bases map to TRBD2. The CDR3 has 16 amino acids. Germline values: CDR1 KGHDR, CDR2 SFDVKD. After removal of 1 base from V and 4 bases from J, the junction contained 4 bases not matched to a gene. The chain's CDR3 is CATSDFTSGPYNEQFF. The CDR3 DNA reads as TGTGCCACCAGTGATTTTACTAGCGGGCCTTACAATGAGCAGTTCTTC.

A note on this clonotype: Because the CDR3 is missing its conserved closing phenylalanine or tryptophan, this is likely a read error. The rearrangement uses TRBV7-2 and TRBJ1-2; D is possibly TRBD1 (5 bases). CDR1 and CDR2 (germline): SGHTA, FQGNSA. V was pared by 1 base and J by 2 bases, with 8 bases between. The CDR3 consists of 14 residues. CDR3 in amino acids: CASSLDAGNYGYTL. Here the CDR3 DNA reads TGTGCCAGCAGCTTAGACGCAGGGAACTATGGCTACACCCTC.